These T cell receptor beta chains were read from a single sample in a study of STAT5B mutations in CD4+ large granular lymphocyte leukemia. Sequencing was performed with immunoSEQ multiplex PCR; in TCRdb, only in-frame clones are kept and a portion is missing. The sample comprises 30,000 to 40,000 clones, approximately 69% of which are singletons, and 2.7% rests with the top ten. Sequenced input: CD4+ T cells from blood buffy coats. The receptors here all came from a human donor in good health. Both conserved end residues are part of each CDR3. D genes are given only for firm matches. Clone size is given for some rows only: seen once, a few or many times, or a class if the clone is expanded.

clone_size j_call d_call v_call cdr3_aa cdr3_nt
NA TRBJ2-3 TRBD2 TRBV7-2 CASSLGSTSGGSDTQYF TGTGCCAGCAGCTTAGGTTCTACTAGCGGAGGATCAGATACGCAGTATTTT
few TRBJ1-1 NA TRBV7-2 CASSLASTTNTEAFF TGTGCCAGCAGCTTAGCGTCGACCACGAACACTGAAGCTTTCTTT
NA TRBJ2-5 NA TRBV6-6 CASSYETGPRETQYF TGTGCCAGCAGTTACGAGACGGGGCCAAGGGAGACCCAGTACTTC
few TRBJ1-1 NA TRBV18 CASSPGGALGTEAFF TGTGCCAGCTCACCCGGGGGAGCCTTGGGCACTGAAGCTTTCTTT
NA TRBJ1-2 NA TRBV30 CAWSGKRGTYGYTF TGTGCCTGGAGTGGGAAGAGGGGAACCTATGGCTACACCTTC
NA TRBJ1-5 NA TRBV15 CATSRGGAASNQPQHF TGTGCCACCAGCAGAGGAGGGGCGGCCAGCAATCAGCCCCAGCATTTT
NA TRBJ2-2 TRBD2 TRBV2 CASSGTSGNTGELFF TGTGCCAGCAGTGGGACTAGCGGGAACACCGGGGAGCTGTTTTTT
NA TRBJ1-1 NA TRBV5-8 CASSLGVMNTEAFF TGTGCCAGCAGCTTGGGGGTCATGAACACTGAAGCTTTCTTT
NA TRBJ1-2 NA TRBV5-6 CASSSAMARGYTF TGTGCCAGCAGCTCGGCCATGGCGCGTGGCTACACCTTC
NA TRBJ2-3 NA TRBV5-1 CASTDGGPTDTQYF TGCGCCAGCACGGACGGGGGGCCCACAGATACGCAGTATTTT
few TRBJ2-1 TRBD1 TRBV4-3 CASSQEGTGVRNEQFF TGCGCCAGCAGCCAAGAAGGGACAGGGGTAAGGAATGAGCAGTTCTTC
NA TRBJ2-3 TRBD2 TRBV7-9 CASSSGLAGGADTQYF TGTGCCAGCAGCTCGGGACTAGCGGGGGGGGCAGATACGCAGTATTTT
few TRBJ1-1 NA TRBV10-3 CAISERGNTEAFF TGTGCCATCAGTGAGAGGGGGAACACTGAAGCTTTCTTT
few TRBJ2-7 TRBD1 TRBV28 CASRGTGGPYEQYF TGTGCCAGCAGGGGGACAGGGGGTCCCTACGAGCAGTACTTC
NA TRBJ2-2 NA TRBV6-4 CASSRGGHPGELFF TGTGCCAGCAGTAGGGGGGGTCATCCCGGGGAGCTGTTTTTT
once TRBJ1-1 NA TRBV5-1 CASSLAGGRSAGTEAFF TGCGCCAGCAGCTTGGCCGGGGGAAGAAGCGCCGGGACTGAAGCTTTCTTT
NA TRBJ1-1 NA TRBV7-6 CASSSGDLVNTEAFF TGTGCCAGCAGCTCGGGGGATCTGGTGAACACTGAAGCTTTCTTT
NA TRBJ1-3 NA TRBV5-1 CASSRGGASYGNTIYF TGCGCCAGCAGCCGCGGCGGGGCTTCTTATGGAAACACCATATATTTT
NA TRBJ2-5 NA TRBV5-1 CASSLGSEETQYF TGCGCCAGCAGCTTGGGATCGGAAGAGACCCAGTACTTC
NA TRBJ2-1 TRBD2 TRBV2 CASSPPLGLAGSSYNEQFF TGTGCCAGCAGTCCGCCGCTCGGACTAGCGGGGTCGTCCTACAATGAGCAGTTCTTC
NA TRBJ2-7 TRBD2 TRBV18 CASSPPNGGARYEQYF TGTGCCAGCTCACCACCAAACGGGGGGGCCCGCTACGAGCAGTACTTC
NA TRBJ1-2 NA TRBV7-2 CASSPQRMLSTLGYTF TGTGCCAGCAGCCCCCAGAGGATGCTCAGTACCCTTGGCTACACCTTC
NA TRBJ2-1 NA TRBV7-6 CASSPRALGGNEQFF TGTGCCAGCAGCCCACGGGCCCTCGGAGGGAATGAGCAGTTCTTC
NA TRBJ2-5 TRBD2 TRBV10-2 CASSDSAGGWTQYF TGCGCCAGCAGTGACTCTGCGGGGGGGTGGACCCAGTACTTC
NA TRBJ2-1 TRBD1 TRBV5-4 CASSSPGQGKNEQFF TGTGCCAGCAGTTCTCCGGGACAGGGAAAAAATGAGCAGTTCTTC
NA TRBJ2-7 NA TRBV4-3 CASSQDLREFHSYEQYF TGCGCCAGCAGCCAAGATCTACGAGAGTTCCACTCCTACGAGCAGTACTTC
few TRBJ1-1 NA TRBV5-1 CASSSDRMNTEAFF TGCGCCAGCAGCTCCGACCGTATGAACACTGAAGCTTTCTTT
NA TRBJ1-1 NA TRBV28 CASSRWTANTEAFF TGTGCCAGCAGTAGGTGGACAGCGAACACTGAAGCTTTCTTT
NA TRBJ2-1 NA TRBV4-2 CASSLPPTHEQFF TGTGCCAGCAGCCTCCCACCCACCCATGAGCAGTTCTTC
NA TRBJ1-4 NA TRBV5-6 CASSWGRGSGKLFF TGTGCCAGCAGCTGGGGCCGGGGATCTGGGAAACTGTTTTTT
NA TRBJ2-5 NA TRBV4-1 CASSPPWQAGTQYF TGCGCCAGCAGCCCCCCATGGCAGGCTGGGACCCAGTACTTC
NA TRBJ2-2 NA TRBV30 CAWSPQGFGELFF TGTGCCTGGAGTCCTCAGGGGTTCGGGGAGCTGTTTTTT
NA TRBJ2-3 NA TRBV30 CAWKRTARDSDTQYF TGTGCCTGGAAAAGGACCGCGAGGGACTCAGATACGCAGTATTTT
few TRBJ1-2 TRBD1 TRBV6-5 CASRTGTDYGYTF TGTGCCAGCAGGACCGGGACAGACTATGGCTACACCTTC
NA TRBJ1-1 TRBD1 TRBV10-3 CAITTGGYTEAFF TGTGCCATCACAACAGGGGGCTACACTGAAGCTTTCTTT
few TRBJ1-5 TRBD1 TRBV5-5 CASSLGGTVSNQPQHF TGTGCCAGCAGCTTGGGGGGGACAGTTAGCAATCAGCCCCAGCATTTT
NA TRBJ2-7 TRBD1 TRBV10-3 CAISAGTGRNEQYF TGTGCCATCAGCGCCGGGACAGGGCGGAACGAGCAGTACTTC
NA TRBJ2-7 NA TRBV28 CASSSTGIAREQYF TGTGCCAGCAGTTCGACAGGTATAGCGAGAGAGCAGTACTTC
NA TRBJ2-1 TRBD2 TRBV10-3 CAIRSSGGAYNEQFF TGTGCCATCAGGAGTAGCGGGGGGGCCTACAATGAGCAGTTCTTC
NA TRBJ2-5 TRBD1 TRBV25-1 CASSEWRAGGGGETQYF TGTGCCAGCAGTGAATGGAGAGCAGGGGGCGGTGGGGAGACCCAGTACTTC
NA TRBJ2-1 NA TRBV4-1 CASSLESSYNEQFF TGCGCCAGCAGCCTAGAGAGCTCCTACAATGAGCAGTTCTTC
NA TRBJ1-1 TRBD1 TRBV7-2 CASSLDRGRWTEAFF TGTGCCAGCAGCTTGGACAGGGGTAGGTGGACTGAAGCTTTCTTT
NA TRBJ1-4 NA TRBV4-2 CASSRDTQNEKLFF TGTGCCAGCAGCCGAGATACTCAGAATGAAAAACTGTTTTTT
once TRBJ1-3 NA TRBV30 CAWSSFGGARLLVNTIYF TGTGCCTGGAGCTCCTTTGGGGGCGCTCGGCTGTTAGTAAACACCATATATTTT
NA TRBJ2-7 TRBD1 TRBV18 CASSHRSGQGAYEQYF TGTGCCAGCTCACACCGTAGCGGACAGGGGGCATACGAGCAGTACTTC
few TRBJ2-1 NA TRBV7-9 CASHSGNEQFF TGTGCCAGCCACTCAGGAAATGAGCAGTTCTTC
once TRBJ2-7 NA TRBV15 CATSRRLGRSSYEQYF TGTGCCACCAGCAGAAGGTTGGGGAGGAGCTCCTACGAGCAGTACTTC
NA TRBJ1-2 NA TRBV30 CAWSLTTGYGYTF TGTGCCTGGAGTCTTACGACAGGCTATGGCTACACCTTC